This T cell receptor (beta chain) was retrieved from a study of shared clonotypes between healthy human individuals. CD8 cells regarded as naive lacked CD45RO, were positively chosen for CCR7, and omitted terminally differentiated effector memory CD45RA+ cells. Libraries were prepared by immunoSEQ multiplex PCR; TCRdb keeps only in-frame clonotypes and omits some of them. The table records around 600,000 clones, more than 95% of them present only once. Sequencing used naive CD8+ T cells sorted from blood. This receptor was identified in a man aged 30 to 45 in good health.

Here the CDR3 reads CASSLKQGDEQYF. DNA for the CDR3: TGCGCCAGCAGCTTGAAACAGGGTGACGAGCAGTACTTC. V and J are TRBV5-1 and TRBJ2-7; a possible D gene is TRBD1 (6 bases). Germline V lookup: CDR1 SGHRS, CDR2 YFSETQ. V shed 1 base and J shed 5 bases, with 10 bases lying between them. The CDR3 loop spans 13 amino acids.